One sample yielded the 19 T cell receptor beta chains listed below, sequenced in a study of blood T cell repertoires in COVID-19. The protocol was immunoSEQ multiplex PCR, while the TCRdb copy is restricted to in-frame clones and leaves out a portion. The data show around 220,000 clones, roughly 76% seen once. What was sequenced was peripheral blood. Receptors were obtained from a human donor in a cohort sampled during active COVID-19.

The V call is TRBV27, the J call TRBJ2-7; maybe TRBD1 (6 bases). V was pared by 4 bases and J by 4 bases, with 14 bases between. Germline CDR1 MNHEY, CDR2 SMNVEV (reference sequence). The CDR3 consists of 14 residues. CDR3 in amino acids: CASSSYRDQYEQYF. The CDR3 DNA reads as TGTGCCAGCAGTTCTTACAGGGACCAGTACGAGCAGTACTTC.

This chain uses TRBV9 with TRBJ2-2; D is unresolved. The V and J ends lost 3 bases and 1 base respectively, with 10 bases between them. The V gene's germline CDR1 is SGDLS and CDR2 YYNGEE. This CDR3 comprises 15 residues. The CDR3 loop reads CASSEARGNTGELFF. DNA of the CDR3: TGTGCCAGCAGCGAAGCAAGAGGGAACACCGGGGAGCTGTTTTTT.

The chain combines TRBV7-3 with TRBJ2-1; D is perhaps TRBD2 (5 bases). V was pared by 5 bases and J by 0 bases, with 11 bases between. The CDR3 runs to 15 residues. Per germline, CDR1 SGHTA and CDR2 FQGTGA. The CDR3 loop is CASSPRADSYNEQFF. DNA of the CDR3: TGTGCCAGCAGCCCCCGAGCGGACTCCTACAATGAGCAGTTCTTC. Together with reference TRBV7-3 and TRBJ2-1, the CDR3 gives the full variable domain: GAGVSQTPSNKVTEKGKYVELRCDPISGHTALYWYRQSLGQGPEFLIYFQGTGAADDSGLPNDRFFAVRPEGSVSTLKIQRTERGDSAVYLCASSPRADSYNEQFFGPGTRLTVL.

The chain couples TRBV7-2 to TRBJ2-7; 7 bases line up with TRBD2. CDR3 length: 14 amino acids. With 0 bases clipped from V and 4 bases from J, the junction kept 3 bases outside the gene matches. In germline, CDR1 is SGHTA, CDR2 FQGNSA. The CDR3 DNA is TGTGCCAGCAGCTTAGCGGGAGGGAGGTACGAGCAGTACTTC. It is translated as CASSLAGGRYEQYF.

CDR3 in amino acids: CASSKQGAGNQPQHF. DNA for the CDR3: TGTGCCAGCAGTAAGCAGGGGGCAGGGAATCAGCCCCAGCATTTT. This chain connects TRBV6-5 to TRBJ1-5; 8 nucleotides line up with TRBD1. V shed 5 bases, J shed 4 bases, and the junction held 7 bases outside the gene matches. In germline, CDR1 is MNHEY, CDR2 SVGAGI. The CDR3 runs to 15 residues.

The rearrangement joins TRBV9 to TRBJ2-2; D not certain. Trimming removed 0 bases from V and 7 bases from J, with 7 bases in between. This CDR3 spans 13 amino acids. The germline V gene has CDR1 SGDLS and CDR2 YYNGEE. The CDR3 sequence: CASSVGVGGELFF. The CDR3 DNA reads TGTGCCAGCAGCGTAGGCGTCGGCGGGGAGCTGTTTTTT.

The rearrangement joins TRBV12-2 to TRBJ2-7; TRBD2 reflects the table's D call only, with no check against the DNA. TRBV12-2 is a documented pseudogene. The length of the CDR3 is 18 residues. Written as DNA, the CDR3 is TGTGCAAGTCGCTTAGCCCGCCTCCAGGACGGGAAAAACTACGAGCAGTACTTC. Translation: CASRLARLQDGKNYEQYF.

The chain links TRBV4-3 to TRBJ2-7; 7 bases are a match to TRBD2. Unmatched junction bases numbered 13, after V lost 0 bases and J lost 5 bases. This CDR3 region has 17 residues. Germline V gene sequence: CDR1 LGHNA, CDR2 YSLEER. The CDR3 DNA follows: TGCGCCAGCAGCCAAGATGGTGGGGGGGAGGGCCGCGACGAGCAGTACTTC. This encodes CASSQDGGGEGRDEQYF.

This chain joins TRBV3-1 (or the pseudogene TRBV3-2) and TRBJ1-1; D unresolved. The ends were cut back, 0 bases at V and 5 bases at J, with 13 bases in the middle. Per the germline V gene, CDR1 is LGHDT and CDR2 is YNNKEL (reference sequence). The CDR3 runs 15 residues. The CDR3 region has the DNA TGTGCCAGCAGCCAAGATTCGGGTGGGAGGACTGAAGCTTTCTTT. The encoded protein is CASSQDSGGRTEAFF.

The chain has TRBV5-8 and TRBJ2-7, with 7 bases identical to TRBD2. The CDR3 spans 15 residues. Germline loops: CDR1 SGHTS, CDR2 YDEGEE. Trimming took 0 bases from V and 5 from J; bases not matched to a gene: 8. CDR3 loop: CASSLARTRVDEQYF. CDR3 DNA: TGTGCCAGCAGCTTGGCCAGGACTAGAGTCGACGAGCAGTACTTC. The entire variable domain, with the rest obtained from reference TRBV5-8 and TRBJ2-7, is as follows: EAGVTQSPTHLIKTRGQQATLRCSPISGHTSVYWYQQALGLGLQFLLWYDEGEERNRGNFPPRFSGRQFPNYSSELNVNALELEDSALYLCASSLARTRVDEQYFGPGTRLTVT.

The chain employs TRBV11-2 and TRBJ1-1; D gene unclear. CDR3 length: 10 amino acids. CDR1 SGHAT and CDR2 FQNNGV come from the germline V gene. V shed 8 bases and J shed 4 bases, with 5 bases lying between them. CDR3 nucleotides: TGTGCCAGCCACGGCACTGAAGCTTTCTTT. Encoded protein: CASHGTEAFF.

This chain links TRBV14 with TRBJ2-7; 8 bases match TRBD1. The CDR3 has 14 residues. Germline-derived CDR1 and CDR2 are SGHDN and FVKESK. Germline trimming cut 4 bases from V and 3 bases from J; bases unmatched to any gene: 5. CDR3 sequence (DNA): TGTGCCAGCAGCCTCGGACAGGGACACTACGAGCAGTACTTC. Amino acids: CASSLGQGHYEQYF.

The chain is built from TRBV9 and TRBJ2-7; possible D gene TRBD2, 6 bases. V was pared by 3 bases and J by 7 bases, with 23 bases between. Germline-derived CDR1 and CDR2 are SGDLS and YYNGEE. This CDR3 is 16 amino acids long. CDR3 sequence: CASSGSPRELGEEQYF. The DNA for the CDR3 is TGTGCCAGCAGCGGGTCCCCTCGGGAGTTGGGTGAGGAGCAGTACTTC.

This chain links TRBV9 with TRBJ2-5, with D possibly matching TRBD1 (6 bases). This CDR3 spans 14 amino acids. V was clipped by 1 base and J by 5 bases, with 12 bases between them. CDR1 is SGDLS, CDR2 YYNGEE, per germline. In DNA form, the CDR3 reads TGTGCCAGCAGCGTACAGGGGATGGGGGAGACCCAGTACTTC. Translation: CASSVQGMGETQYF.

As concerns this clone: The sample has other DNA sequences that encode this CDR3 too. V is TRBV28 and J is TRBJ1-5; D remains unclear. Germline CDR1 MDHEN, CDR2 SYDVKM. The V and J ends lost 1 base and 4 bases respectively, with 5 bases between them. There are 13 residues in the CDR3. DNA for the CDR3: TGTGCCAGCAGTTTATCGGGGAATCAGCCCCAGCATTTT. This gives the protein CASSLSGNQPQHF.

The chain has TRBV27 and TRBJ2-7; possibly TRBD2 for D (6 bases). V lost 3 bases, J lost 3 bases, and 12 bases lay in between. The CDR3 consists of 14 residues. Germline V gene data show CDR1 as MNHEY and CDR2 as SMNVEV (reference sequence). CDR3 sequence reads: CASSFNAGNYEQYF. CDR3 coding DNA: TGTGCCAGCAGTTTTAACGCGGGAAACTACGAGCAGTACTTC.

CDR3 amino acids: CSASLAGGRDEQFF. CDR3 in DNA: TGCAGTGCTAGTCTAGCGGGAGGGCGGGATGAGCAGTTCTTC. V is TRBV20-1 and J is TRBJ2-1; 12 bases are shared with TRBD2. Germline assignment: CDR1 DFQATT and CDR2 SNEGSKA (reference sequence). The CDR3 is 14 amino acids. V was pared by 3 bases and J by 8 bases, with 5 bases of the junction left unmatched.

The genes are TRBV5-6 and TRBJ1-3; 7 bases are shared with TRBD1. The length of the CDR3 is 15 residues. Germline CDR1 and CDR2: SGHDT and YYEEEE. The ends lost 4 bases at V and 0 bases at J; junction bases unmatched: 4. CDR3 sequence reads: CASSIGTVSGNTIYF. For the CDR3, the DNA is TGTGCCAGCAGCATAGGGACAGTCTCTGGAAACACCATATATTTT.

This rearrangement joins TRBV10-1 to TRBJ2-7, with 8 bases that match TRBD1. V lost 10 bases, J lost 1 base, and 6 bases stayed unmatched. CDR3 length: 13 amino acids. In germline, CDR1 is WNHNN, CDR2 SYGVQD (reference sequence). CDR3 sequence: CATLGQASYEQYF. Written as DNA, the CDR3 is TGCGCCACCCTGGGACAGGCTTCCTACGAGCAGTACTTC.